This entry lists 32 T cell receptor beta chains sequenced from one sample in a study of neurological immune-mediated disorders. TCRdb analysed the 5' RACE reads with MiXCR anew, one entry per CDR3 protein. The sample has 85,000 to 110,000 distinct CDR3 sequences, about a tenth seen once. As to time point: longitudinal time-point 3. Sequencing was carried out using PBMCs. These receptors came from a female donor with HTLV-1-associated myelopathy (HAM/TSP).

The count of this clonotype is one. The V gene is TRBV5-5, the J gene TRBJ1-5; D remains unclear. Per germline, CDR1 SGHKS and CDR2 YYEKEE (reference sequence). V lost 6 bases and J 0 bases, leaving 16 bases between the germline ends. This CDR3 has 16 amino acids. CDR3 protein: CASITDLSYSNQPQHF. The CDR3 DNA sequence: TGTGCCAGCATCACGGACCTGAGTTATAGCAATCAGCCCCAGCATTTT.

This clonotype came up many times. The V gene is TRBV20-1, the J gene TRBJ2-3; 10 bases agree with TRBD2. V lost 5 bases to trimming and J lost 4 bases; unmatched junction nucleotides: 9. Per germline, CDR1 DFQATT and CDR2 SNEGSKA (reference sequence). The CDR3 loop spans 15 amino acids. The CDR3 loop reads CSAPSSGGMSDTQYF. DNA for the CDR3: TGCAGTGCTCCGTCTAGCGGGGGAATGTCAGATACGCAGTATTTT.

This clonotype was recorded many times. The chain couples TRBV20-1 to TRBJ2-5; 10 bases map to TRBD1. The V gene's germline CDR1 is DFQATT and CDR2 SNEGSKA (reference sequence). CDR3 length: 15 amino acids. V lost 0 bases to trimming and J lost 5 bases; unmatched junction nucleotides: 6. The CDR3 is CSARDRQGASETQYF. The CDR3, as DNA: TGCAGTGCTAGAGACAGACAGGGGGCTAGTGAGACCCAGTACTTC.

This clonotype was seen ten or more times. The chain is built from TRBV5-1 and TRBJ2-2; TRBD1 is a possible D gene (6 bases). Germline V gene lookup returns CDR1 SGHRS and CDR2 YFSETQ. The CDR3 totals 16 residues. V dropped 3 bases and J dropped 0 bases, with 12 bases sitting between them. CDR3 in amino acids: CASSWGPQSNTGELFF. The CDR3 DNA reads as TGCGCCAGCAGCTGGGGGCCCCAATCGAACACCGGGGAGCTGTTTTTT.

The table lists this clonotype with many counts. The DNA of the CDR3 is TGCAGCGCCGGGGACGGGGAAGGCTACACCTTC. Translation gives CSAGDGEGYTF. V gene TRBV29-1 combines with J gene TRBJ1-2, with a weak D call TRBD1 (5 bases). The CDR3 consists of 11 residues. V was clipped by 7 bases and J by 8 bases, with 14 bases between them. The germline CDR1 and CDR2 sequences are SQVTM and ANQGSEA.

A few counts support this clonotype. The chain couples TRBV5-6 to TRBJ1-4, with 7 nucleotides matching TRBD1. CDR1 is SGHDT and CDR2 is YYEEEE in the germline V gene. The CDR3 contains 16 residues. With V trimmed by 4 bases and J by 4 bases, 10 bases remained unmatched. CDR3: CASSPGGGWSNEKLFF. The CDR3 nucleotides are TGTGCCAGCAGCCCGGGAGGGGGCTGGAGTAATGAAAAACTGTTTTTT.

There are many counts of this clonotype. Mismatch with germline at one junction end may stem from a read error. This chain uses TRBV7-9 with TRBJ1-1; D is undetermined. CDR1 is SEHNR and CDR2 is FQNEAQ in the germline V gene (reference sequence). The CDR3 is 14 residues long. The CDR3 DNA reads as TGCGCCAGCAGCTTGGCCGACGGGAACACTGAAGCTTTCTTT. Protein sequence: CASSLADGNTEAFF.

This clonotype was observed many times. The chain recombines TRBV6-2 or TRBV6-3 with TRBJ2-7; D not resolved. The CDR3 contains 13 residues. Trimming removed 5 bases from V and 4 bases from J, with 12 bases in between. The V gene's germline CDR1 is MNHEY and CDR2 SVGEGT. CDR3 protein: CASSRAISYEQYF. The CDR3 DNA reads TGTGCCAGCAGTAGAGCAATTTCTTACGAGCAGTACTTC.

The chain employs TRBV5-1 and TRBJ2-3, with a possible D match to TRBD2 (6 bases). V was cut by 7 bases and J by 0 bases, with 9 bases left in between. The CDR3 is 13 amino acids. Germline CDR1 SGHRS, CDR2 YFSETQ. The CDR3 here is CASGRGSTDTQYF. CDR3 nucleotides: TGCGCCAGCGGGCGGGGAAGCACAGATACGCAGTATTTT.

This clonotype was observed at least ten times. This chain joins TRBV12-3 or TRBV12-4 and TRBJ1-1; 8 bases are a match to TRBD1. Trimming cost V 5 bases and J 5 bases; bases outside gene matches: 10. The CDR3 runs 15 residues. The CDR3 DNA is TGTGCCAGCAGTCCGCCGGACAGGGAAGGAACTGAAGCTTTCTTT. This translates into CASSPPDREGTEAFF.

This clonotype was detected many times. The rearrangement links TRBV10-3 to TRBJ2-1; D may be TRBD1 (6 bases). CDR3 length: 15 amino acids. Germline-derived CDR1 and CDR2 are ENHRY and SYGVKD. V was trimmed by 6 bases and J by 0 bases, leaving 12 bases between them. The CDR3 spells CAIRVTGSSYNEQFF. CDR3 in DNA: TGTGCCATCAGGGTTACAGGGAGCTCCTACAATGAGCAGTTCTTC.

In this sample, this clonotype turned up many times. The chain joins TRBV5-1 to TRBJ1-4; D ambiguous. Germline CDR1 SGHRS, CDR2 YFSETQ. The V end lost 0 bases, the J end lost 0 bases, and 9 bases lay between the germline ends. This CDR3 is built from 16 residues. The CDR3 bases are TGCGCCAGCAGCTTGGCCACAAGTTCAACTAATGAAAAACTGTTTTTT. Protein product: CASSLATSSTNEKLFF.

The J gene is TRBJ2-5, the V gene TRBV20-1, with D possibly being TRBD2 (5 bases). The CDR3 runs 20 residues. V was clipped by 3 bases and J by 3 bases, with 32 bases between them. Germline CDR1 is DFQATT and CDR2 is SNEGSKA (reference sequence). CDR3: CSASVLLTLGQDLTKETQYF. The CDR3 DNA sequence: TGCAGTGCTAGCGTTTTACTGACTCTTGGGCAAGACCTGACTAAAGAGACCCAGTACTTC.

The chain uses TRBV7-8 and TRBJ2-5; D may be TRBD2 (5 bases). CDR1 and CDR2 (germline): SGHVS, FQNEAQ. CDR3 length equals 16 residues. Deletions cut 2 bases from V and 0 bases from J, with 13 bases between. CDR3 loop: CASSLFSRGNQETQYF. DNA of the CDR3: TGTGCCAGCAGCTTATTTTCCAGAGGGAACCAAGAGACCCAGTACTTC. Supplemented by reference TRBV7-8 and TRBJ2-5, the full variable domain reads GAGVSQSPRYKVAKRGQDVALRCDPISGHVSLFWYQQALGQGPEFLTYFQNEAQLDKSGLPSDRFFAERPEGSVSTLKIQRTQQEDSAVYLCASSLFSRGNQETQYFGPGTRLLVL.

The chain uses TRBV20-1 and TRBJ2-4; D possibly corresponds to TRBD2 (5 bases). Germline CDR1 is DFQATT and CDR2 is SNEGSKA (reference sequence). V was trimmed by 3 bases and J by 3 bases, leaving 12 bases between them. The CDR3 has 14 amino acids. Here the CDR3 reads CSASSTLVKNIQYF. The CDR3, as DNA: TGCAGTGCTAGTTCGACACTAGTCAAAAACATTCAGTACTTC.

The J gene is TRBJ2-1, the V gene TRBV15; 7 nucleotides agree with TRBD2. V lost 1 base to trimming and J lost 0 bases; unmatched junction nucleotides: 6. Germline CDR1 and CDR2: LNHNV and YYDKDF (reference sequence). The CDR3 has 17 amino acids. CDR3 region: CATSRGGGGSSYNEQFF. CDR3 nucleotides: TGTGCCACCAGCAGAGGTGGGGGGGGGAGCTCCTACAATGAGCAGTTCTTC. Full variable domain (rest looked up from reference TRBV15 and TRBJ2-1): DAMVIQNPRYQVTQFGKPVTLSCSQTLNHNVMYWYQQKSSQAPKLLFHYYDKDFNNEADTPDNFQSRRPNTSFCFLDIRSPGLGDTAMYLCATSRGGGGSSYNEQFFGPGTRLTVL.

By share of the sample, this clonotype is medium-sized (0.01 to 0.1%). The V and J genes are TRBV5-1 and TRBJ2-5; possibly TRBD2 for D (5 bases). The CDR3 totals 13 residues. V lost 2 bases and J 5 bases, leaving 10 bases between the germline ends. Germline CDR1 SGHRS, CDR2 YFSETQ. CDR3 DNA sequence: TGCGCCAGCAGCTTTTCCCCGGGGGAGACCCAGTACTTC. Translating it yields CASSFSPGETQYF.

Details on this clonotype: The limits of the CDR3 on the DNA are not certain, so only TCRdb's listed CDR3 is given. The CDR3 is CASSIYLCSVDGGVSDTQYF. The chain is built from TRBV9 and TRBJ2-3; the table's TRBD2 call for D was not verified on the DNA. The CDR3 is 20 residues long, counting both termini. Germline V gene lookup returns CDR1 SGDLS and CDR2 YYNGEE.

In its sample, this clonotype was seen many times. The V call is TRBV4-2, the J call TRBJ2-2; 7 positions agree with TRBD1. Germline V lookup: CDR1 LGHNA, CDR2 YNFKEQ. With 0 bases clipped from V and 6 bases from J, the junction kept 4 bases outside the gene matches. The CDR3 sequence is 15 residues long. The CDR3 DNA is TGTGCCAGCAGCCAAGAGGGACAGAGGGCCGGGGAGCTGTTTTTT. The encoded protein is CASSQEGQRAGELFF.

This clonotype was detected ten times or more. Written as DNA, the CDR3 is TGCAGTGCTACCGGGACTAGCGGGGGTAGGTCCTACAATGAGCAGTTCTTC. The encoded protein is CSATGTSGGRSYNEQFF. This chain joins TRBV20-1 and TRBJ2-1, with TRBD2 matching over 14 bases. Per the germline V gene, CDR1 is DFQATT and CDR2 is SNEGSKA (reference sequence). Losses at the gene ends were 4 bases for V and 1 base for J; bases not matched to a gene: 6. The CDR3 loop spans 17 amino acids.

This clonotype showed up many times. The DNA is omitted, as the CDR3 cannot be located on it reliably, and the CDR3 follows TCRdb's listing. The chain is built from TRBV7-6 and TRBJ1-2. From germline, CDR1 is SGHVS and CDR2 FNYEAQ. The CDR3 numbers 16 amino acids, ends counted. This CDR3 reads CASSLNFGRGISGNTF.

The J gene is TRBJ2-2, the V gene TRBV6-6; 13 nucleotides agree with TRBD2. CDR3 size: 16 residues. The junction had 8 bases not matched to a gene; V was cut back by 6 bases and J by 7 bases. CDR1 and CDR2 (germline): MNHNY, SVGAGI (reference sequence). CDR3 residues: CASRLLAGGHNGELFF. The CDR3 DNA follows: TGTGCCAGCAGACTACTAGCGGGGGGGCATAACGGGGAGCTGTTTTTT.

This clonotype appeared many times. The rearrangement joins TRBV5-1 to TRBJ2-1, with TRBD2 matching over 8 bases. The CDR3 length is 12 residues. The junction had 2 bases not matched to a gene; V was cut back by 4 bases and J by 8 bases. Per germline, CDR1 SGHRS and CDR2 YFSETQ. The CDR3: CASSLTSDEQFF. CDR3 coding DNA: TGCGCCAGCAGCCTGACTAGCGATGAGCAGTTCTTC.

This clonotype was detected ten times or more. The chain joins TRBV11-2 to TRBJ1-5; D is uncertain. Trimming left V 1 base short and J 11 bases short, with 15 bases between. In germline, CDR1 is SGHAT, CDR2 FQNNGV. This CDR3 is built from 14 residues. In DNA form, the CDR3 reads TGTGCCAGCAGCTTAGGAGGCAAGCGACGTTCCCAGCATTTT. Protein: CASSLGGKRRSQHF.

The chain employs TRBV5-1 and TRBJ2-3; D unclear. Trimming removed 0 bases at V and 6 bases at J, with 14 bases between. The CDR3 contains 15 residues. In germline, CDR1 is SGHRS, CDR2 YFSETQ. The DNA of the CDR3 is TGCGCCAGCAGCTTGGCCGGGTACTTATCCGATACGCAGTATTTT. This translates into CASSLAGYLSDTQYF.

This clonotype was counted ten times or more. CDR3 region: CASSLAAGGMNEQFF. CDR3 DNA sequence: TGTGCCAGCAGCTTGGCAGCGGGGGGGATGAATGAGCAGTTCTTC. The chain uses TRBV5-5 and TRBJ2-1; 10 bases map to TRBD2. J gave up 7 bases and V 0 bases, and 4 bases lay outside the gene matches. CDR3 size: 15 residues. Germline assignment: CDR1 SGHKS and CDR2 YYEKEE (reference sequence).

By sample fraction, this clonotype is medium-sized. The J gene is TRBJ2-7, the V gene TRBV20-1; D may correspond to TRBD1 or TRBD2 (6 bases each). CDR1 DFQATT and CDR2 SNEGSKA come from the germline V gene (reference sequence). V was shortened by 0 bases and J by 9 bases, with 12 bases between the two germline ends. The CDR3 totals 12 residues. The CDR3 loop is CSARDRGDGQYF. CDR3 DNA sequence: TGCAGTGCTAGAGATAGGGGGGACGGGCAGTACTTC.

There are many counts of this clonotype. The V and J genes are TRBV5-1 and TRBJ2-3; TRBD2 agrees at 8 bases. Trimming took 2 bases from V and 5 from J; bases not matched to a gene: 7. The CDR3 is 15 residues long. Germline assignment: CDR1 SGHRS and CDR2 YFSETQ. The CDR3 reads CASSFSGGPGDTQYF. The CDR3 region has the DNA TGCGCCAGCAGCTTTTCGGGGGGGCCGGGAGATACGCAGTATTTT. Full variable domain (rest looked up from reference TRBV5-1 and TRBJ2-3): KAGVTQTPRYLIKTRGQQVTLSCSPISGHRSVSWYQQTPGQGLQFLFEYFSETQRNKGNFPGRFSGRQFSNSRSEMNVSTLELGDSALYLCASSFSGGPGDTQYFGPGTRLTVL.

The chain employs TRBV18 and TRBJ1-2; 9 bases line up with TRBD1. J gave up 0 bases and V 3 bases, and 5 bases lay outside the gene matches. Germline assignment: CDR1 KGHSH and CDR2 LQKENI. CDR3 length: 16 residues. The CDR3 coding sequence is TGTGCCAGCTCACCCTGGACAGGGGAAACTAACTATGGCTACACCTTC. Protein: CASSPWTGETNYGYTF.

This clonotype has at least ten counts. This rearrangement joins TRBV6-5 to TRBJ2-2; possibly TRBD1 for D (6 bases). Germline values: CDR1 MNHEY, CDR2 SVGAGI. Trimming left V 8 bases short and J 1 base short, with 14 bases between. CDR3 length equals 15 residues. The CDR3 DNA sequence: TGTGCCAGCCGAACAACCAGGGGGAACACCGGGGAGCTGTTTTTT. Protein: CASRTTRGNTGELFF.

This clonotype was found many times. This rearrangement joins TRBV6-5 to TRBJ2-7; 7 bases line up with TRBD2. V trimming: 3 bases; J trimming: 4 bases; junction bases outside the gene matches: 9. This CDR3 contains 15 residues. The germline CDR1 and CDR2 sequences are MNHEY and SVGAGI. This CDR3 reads CASSYASLGGYEQYF. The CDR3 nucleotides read TGTGCCAGCAGTTATGCCAGCTTGGGAGGGTACGAGCAGTACTTC.

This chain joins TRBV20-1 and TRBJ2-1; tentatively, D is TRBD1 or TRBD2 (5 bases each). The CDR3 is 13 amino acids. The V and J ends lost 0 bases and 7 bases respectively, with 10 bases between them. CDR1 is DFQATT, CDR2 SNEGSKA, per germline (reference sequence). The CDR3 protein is CSAREWGGNEQFF. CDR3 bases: TGCAGTGCTAGAGAGTGGGGCGGGAATGAGCAGTTCTTC.